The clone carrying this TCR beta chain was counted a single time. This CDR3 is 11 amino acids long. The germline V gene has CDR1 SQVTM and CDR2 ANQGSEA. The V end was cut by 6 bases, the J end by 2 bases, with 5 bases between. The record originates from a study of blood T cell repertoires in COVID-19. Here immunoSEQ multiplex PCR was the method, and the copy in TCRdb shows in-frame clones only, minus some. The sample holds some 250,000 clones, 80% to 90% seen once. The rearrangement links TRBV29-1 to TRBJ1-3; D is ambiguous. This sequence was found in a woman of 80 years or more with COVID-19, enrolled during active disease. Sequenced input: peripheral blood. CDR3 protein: CSVQTGNTIYF. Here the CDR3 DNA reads TGCAGCGTACAGACTGGAAACACCATATATTTT.